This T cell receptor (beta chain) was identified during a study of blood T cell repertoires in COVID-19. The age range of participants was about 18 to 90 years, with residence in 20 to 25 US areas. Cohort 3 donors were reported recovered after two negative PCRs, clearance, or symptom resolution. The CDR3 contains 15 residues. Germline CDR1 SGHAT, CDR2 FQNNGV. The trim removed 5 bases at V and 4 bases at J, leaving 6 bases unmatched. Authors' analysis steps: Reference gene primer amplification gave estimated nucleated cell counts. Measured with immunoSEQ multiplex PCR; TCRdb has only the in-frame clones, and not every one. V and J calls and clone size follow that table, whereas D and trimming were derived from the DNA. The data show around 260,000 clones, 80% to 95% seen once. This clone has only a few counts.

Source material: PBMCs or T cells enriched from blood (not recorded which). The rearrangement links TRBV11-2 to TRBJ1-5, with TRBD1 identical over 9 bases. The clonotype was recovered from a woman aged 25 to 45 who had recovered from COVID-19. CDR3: CASSPGTGLNQPQHF. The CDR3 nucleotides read TGTGCCAGCAGCCCCGGGACAGGGCTGAATCAGCCCCAGCATTTT.